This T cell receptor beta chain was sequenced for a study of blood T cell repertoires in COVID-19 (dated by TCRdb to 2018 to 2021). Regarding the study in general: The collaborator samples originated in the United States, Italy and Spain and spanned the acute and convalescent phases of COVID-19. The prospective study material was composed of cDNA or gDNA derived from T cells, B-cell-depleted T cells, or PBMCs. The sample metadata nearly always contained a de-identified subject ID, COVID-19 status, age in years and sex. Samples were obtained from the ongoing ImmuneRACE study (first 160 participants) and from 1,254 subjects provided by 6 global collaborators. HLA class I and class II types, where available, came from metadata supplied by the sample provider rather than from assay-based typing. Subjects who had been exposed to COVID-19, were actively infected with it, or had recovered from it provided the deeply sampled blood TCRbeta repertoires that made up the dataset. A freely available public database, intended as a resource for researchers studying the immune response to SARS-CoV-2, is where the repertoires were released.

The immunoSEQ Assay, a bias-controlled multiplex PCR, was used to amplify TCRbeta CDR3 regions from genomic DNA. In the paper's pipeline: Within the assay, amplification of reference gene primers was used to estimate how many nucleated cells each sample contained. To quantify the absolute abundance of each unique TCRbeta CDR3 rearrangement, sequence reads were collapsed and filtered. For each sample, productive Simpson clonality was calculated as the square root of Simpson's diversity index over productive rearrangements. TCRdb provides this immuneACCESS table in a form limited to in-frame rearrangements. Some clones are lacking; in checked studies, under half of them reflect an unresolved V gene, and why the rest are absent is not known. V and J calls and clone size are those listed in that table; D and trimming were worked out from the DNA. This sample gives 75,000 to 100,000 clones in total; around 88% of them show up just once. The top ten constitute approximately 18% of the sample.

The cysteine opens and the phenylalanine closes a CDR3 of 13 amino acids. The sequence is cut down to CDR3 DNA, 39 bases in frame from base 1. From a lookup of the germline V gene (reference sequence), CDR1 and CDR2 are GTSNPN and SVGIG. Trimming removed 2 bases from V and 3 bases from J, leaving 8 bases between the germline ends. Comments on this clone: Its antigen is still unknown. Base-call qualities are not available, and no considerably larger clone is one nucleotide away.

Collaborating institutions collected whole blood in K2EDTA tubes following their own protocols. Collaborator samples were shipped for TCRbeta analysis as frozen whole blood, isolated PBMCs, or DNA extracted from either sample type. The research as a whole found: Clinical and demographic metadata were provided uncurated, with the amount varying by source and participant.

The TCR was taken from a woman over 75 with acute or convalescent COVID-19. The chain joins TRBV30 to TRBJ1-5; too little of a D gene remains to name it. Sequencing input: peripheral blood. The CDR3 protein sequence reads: CAWSRAPNQPQHF. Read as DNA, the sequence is TGTGCCTGGAGTCGAGCCCCCAATCAGCCCCAGCATTTT.